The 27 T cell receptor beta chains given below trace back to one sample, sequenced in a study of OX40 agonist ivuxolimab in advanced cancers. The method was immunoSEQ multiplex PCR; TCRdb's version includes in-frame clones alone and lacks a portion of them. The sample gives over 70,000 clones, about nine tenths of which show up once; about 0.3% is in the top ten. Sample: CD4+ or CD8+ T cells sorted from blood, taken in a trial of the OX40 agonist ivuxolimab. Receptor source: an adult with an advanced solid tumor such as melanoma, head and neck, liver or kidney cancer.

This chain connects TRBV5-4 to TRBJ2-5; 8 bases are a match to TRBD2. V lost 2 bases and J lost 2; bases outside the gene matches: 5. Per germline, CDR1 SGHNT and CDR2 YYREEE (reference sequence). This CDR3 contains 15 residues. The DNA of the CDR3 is TGTGCCAGCAGCTTTCTTGGGACTAGGCAAGAGACCCAGTACTTC. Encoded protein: CASSFLGTRQETQYF.

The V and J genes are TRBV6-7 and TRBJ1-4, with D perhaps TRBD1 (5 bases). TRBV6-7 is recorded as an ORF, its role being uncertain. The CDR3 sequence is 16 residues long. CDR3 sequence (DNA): TGTGCAGACCCCCCCAGGGACGATATCGCTAATGAAAAACTGTTTTTT. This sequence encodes CADPPRDDIANEKLFF.

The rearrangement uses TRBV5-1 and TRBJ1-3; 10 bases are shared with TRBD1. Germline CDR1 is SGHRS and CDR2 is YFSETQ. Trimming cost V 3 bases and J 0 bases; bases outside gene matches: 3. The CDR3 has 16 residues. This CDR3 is CASSSGQGISGNTIYF. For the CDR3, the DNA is TGCGCCAGCAGCTCGGGACAGGGGATCTCTGGAAACACCATATATTTT.

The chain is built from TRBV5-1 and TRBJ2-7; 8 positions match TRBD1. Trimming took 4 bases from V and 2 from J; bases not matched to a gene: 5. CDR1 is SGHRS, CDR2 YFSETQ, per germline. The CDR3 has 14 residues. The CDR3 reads CASSPRQGTYEQYF. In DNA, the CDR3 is TGCGCCAGCAGCCCGAGACAGGGGACCTACGAGCAGTACTTC.

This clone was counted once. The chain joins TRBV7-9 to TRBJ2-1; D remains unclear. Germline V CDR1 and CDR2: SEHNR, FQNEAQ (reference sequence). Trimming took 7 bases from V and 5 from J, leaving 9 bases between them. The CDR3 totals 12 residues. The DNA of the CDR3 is TGTGCCAGCACCCGTAAACACAATGAGCAGTTCTTC. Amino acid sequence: CASTRKHNEQFF.

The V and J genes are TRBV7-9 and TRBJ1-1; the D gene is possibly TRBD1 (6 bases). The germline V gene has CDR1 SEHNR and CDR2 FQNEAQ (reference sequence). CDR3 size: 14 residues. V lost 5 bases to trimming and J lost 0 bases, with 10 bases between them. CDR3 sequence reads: CASSAGQLNTEAFF. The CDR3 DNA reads TGTGCCAGCAGCGCAGGACAGCTGAACACTGAAGCTTTCTTT.

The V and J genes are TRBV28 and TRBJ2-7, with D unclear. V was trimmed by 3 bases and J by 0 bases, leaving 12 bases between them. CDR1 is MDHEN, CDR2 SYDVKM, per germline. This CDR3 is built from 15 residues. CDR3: CASSFPQSSSYEQYF. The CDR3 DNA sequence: TGTGCCAGCAGTTTCCCACAGAGTAGCTCCTACGAGCAGTACTTC.

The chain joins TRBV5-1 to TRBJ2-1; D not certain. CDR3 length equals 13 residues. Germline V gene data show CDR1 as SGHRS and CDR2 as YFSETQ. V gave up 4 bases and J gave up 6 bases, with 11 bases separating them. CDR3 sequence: CASSTAHGNEQFF. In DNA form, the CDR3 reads TGCGCCAGCAGCACCGCGCATGGCAATGAGCAGTTCTTC.

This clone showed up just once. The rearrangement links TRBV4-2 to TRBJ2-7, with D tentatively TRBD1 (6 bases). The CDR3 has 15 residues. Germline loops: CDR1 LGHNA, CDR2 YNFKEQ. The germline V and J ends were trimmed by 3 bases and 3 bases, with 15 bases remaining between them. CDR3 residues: CASSQQGRMGYEQYF. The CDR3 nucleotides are TGTGCCAGCAGCCAGCAGGGGCGAATGGGCTACGAGCAGTACTTC.

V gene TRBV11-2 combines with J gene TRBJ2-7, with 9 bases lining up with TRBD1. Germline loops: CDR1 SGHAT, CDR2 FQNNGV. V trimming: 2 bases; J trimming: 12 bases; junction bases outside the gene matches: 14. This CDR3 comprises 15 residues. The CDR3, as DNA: TGTGCCAGCAGCTTACCGGGACAGGGAAACCCTCTTATGTACTTC. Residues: CASSLPGQGNPLMYF.

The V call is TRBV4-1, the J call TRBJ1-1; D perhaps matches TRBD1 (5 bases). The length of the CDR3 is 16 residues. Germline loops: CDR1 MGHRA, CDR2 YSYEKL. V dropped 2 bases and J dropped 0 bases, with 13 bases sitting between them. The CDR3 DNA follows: TGCGCCAGCAGCCAACACACCGGGACGGTGAACACTGAAGCTTTCTTT. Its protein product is CASSQHTGTVNTEAFF.

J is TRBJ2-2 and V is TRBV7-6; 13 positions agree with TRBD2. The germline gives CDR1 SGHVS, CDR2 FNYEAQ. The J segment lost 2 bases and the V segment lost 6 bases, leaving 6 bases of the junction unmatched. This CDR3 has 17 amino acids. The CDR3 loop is CASRTGLAGRNTGELFF. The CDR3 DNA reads TGTGCCAGCAGAACGGGACTAGCGGGGCGAAACACCGGGGAGCTGTTTTTT.

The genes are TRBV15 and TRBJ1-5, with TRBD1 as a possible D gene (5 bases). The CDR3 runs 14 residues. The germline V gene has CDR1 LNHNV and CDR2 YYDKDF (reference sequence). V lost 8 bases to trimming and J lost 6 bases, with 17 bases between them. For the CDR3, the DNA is TGTGCCACCGCGAGGGGAGGGCCAAGTCAGCCCCAGCATTTT. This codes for CATARGGPSQPQHF.

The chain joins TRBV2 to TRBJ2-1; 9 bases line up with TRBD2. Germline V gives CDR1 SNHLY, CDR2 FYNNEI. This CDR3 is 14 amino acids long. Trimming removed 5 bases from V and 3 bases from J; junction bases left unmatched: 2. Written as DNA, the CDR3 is TGTGCCAGCAGTCTAGCGGGATTCTACAATGAGCAGTTCTTC. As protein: CASSLAGFYNEQFF.

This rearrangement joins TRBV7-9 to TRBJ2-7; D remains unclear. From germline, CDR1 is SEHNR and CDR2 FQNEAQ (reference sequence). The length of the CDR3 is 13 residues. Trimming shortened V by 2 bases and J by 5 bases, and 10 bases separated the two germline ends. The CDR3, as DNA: TGTGCCAGCAGCTTAATGGAATTCAACGAGCAGTACTTC. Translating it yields CASSLMEFNEQYF.

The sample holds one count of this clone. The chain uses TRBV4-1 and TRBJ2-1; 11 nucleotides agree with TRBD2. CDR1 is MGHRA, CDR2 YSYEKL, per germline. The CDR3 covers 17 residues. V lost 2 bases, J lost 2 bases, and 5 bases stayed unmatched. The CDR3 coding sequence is TGCGCCAGCAGCCAACCAATACTAGCGGGGGCCTACAATGAGCAGTTCTTC. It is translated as CASSQPILAGAYNEQFF.

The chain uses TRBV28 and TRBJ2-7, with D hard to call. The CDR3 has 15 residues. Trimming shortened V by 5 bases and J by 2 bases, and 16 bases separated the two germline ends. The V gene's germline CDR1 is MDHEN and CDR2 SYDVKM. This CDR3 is CASSPQSATAYEQYF. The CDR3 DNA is TGTGCCAGCAGTCCTCAGAGTGCAACCGCCTACGAGCAGTACTTC. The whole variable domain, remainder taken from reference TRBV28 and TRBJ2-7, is DVKVTQSSRYLVKRTGEKVFLECVQDMDHENMFWYRQDPGLGLRLIYFSYDVKMKEKGDIPEGYSVSREKKERFSLILESASTNQTSMYLCASSPQSATAYEQYFGPGTRLTVT.

As DNA, the CDR3 is TGTGCCAGCAGCTTGGGAAGAGGGGGGCGTTGGGAGCAGTACTTC. Translation gives CASSLGRGGRWEQYF. V usage is TRBV5-6 and J usage is TRBJ2-7, with D possibly called TRBD1 or TRBD2 (6 bases each). The CDR3 is 15 residues long. Germline V gene lookup returns CDR1 SGHDT and CDR2 YYEEEE. V lost 0 bases and J 7 bases, leaving 17 bases between the germline ends.

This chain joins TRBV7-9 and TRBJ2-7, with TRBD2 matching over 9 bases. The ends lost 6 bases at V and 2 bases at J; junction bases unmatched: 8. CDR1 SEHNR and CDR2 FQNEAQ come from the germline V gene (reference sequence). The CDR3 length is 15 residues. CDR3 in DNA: TGTGCCAGCAGTCATAGCGGGAGTCAACCCTACGAGCAGTACTTC. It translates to CASSHSGSQPYEQYF.

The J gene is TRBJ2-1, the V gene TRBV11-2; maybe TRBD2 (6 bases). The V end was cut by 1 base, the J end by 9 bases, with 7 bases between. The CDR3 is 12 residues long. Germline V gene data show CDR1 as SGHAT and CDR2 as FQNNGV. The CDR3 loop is CASSLAGSEQFF. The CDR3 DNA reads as TGTGCCAGCAGCTTAGCCGGGAGTGAGCAGTTCTTC. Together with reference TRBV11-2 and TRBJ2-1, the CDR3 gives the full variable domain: EAGVAQSPRYKIIEKRQSVAFWCNPISGHATLYWYQQILGQGPKLLIQFQNNGVVDDSQLPKDRFSAERLKGVDSTLKIQPAKLEDSAVYLCASSLAGSEQFFGPGTRLTVL.

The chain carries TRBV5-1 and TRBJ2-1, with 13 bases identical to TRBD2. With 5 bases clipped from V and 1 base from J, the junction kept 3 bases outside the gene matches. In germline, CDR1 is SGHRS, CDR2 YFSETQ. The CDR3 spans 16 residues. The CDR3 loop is CASRLAGGGSYNEQFF. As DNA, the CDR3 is TGCGCCAGCAGACTAGCGGGAGGGGGGTCCTACAATGAGCAGTTCTTC.

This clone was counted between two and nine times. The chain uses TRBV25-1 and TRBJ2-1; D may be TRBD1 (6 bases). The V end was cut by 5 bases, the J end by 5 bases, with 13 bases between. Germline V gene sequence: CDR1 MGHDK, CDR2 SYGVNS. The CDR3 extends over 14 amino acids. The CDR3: CASSNRVSDNEQFF. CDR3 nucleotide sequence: TGTGCCAGCAGTAACAGGGTTTCGGACAATGAGCAGTTCTTC.

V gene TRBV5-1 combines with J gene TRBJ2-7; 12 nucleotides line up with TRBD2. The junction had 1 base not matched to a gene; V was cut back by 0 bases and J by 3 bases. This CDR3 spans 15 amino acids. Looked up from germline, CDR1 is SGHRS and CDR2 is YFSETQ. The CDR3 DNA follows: TGCGCCAGCAGCTTGGGACTAGCGGGAGACTACGAGCAGTACTTC. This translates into CASSLGLAGDYEQYF.

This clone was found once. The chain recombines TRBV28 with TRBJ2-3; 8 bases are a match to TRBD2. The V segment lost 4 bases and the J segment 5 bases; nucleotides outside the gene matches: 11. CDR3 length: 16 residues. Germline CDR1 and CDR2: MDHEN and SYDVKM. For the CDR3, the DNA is TGTGCCAGCAGTTCGCGACGCGCGGGAGGTGGAGATACGCAGTATTTT. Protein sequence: CASSSRRAGGGDTQYF.

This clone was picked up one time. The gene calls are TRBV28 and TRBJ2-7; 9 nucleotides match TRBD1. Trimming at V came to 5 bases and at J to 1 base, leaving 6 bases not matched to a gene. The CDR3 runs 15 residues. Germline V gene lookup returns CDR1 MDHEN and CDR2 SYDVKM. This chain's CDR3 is CASSQIGQGSYEQYF. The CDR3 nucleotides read TGTGCCAGCAGTCAAATCGGACAGGGGTCCTACGAGCAGTACTTC.

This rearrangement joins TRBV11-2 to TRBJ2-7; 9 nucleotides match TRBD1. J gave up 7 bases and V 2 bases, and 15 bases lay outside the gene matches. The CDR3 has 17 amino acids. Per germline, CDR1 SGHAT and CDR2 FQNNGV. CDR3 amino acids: CASSLRPPGTGFQEQYF. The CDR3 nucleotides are TGTGCCAGCAGCTTACGTCCCCCCGGGACAGGGTTTCAAGAGCAGTACTTC.

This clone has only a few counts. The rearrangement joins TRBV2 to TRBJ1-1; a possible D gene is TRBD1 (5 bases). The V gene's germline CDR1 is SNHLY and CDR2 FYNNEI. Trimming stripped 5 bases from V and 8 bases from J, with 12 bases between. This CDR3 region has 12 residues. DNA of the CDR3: TGTGCCAGCAGTAGCGACAGCCCCGAAGCTTTCTTT. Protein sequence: CASSSDSPEAFF.